Presented here are 27 T cell receptor beta chains from one specimen sequenced in a study of shared clonotypes between healthy human individuals. Profiled with immunoSEQ multiplex PCR; TCRdb holds only in-frame clones, not every one. The sample has about 460,000 clones, 60% to 80% seen once. Sequencing was done on a sample of PBMCs. The origin of the receptors is a middle-aged woman in good health. Some clones in this sample may be carry-over from other donors' samples.

Details on this clone: Just one base apart from a much larger clone, this may be a read error. The chain has TRBV9 and TRBJ2-2; 9 bases map to TRBD2. The germline V gene has CDR1 SGDLS and CDR2 YYNGEE. The CDR3 has 16 amino acids. This chain's CDR3 is CASSVGSGRSAGKLFF. CDR3 DNA sequence: TGTGCCAGCAGCGTTGGTAGCGGGAGATCGGCCGGGAAGCTGTTTTTT.

V and J are TRBV2 and TRBJ1-5; 7 bases fit TRBD1. This CDR3 has 13 residues. V lost 7 bases, J lost 4 bases, and 4 bases stayed unmatched. Germline V gene sequence: CDR1 SNHLY, CDR2 FYNNEI. This CDR3 reads CASKARGNQPQHF. The CDR3 DNA sequence: TGTGCCAGCAAAGCCAGGGGGAATCAGCCCCAGCATTTT. The variable domain in full, completed from reference TRBV2 and TRBJ1-5, reads EPEVTQTPSHQVTQMGQEVILRCVPISNHLYFYWYRQILGQKVEFLVSFYNNEISEKSEIFDDQFSVERPDGSNFTLKIRSTKLEDSAMYFCASKARGNQPQHFGDGTRLSIL.

The rearrangement links TRBV2 to TRBJ2-1; D not certain. Germline-derived CDR1 and CDR2 are SNHLY and FYNNEI. This CDR3 contains 14 residues. The V and J ends lost 3 bases and 3 bases respectively, with 9 bases between them. CDR3 protein: CASSDRSNYNEQFF. The CDR3 bases are TGTGCCAGCAGTGATCGTTCAAACTACAATGAGCAGTTCTTC.

The V gene is TRBV10-3, the J gene TRBJ1-2; 7 bases agree with TRBD1. The J segment lost 5 bases and the V segment lost 6 bases, leaving 6 bases of the junction unmatched. The germline V gene encodes CDR1 ENHRY and CDR2 SYGVKD. This CDR3 spans 13 amino acids. The CDR3 spells CAISPDRSYGYTF. The CDR3 DNA reads TGTGCCATCAGCCCGGACAGGAGTTATGGCTACACCTTC.

The chain carries TRBV27 and TRBJ2-3, with no clear D. CDR3 size: 13 residues. The V gene lost 9 bases and the J gene lost 0 bases, with 10 bases spanning the gap. Germline V gene data show CDR1 as MNHEY and CDR2 as SMNVEV (reference sequence). CDR3 protein: CASSTLSTDTQYF. DNA of the CDR3: TGTGCCAGTTCGACACTTAGCACAGATACGCAGTATTTT.

This clone was counted once. J is TRBJ1-3 and V is TRBV28; 9 bases are a match to TRBD1. CDR1 and CDR2 from the germline V gene are MDHEN and SYDVKM. The CDR3 covers 17 residues. Germline trimming cut 6 bases from V and 0 bases from J; bases unmatched to any gene: 9. The CDR3 DNA sequence: TGTGCCAGCAGGACTCCGGGACAGGGCTTCTCTGGAAACACCATATATTTT. This codes for CASRTPGQGFSGNTIYF.

Note on this clone: With a much larger clone just one base away, this may be a read error. V gene TRBV9 combines with J gene TRBJ1-1; the D gene is possibly TRBD1 (5 bases). CDR1 is SGDLS and CDR2 is YYNGEE in the germline V gene. This CDR3 has 15 residues. CDR3 amino acids: CASSPSGDQNTEALF. CDR3 nucleotide sequence: TGTGCCAGCAGCCCTAGCGGGGACCAGAACACTGAAGCTCTCTTT.

V usage is TRBV29-1 and J usage is TRBJ2-1, with a tentative D call TRBD1 (5 bases). From germline, CDR1 is SQVTM and CDR2 ANQGSEA. Trimming left V 7 bases short and J 7 bases short, with 17 bases between. CDR3 length: 13 residues. The CDR3 nucleotides read TGCAGCGGATCGGGCCCCTCAGGGAATGAGCAGTTCTTC. Amino acids: CSGSGPSGNEQFF.

This clone was recorded at least ten times. The rearrangement uses TRBV30 and TRBJ1-6; D unresolved. In germline, CDR1 is GTSNPN, CDR2 SVGIG (reference sequence). Trimming took 2 bases from V and 8 from J, leaving 4 bases between them. CDR3 length equals 11 residues. CDR3 sequence: CAWSRDSPLHF. CDR3 sequence (DNA): TGTGCCTGGAGTAGGGATTCACCCCTCCACTTT.

This chain connects TRBV19 to TRBJ2-7; D may be TRBD2 (5 bases). From germline, CDR1 is LNHDA and CDR2 SQIVND (reference sequence). This CDR3 has 17 amino acids. V was trimmed by 5 bases and J by 0 bases, leaving 20 bases between them. In DNA form, the CDR3 reads TGTGCCAGTAGTCCCGGTCGGCTCCGGAGGAGCTCCTACGAGCAGTACTTC. Translated, it gives CASSPGRLRRSSYEQYF.

V gene TRBV2 combines with J gene TRBJ1-5; D unclear. The CDR3 extends over 13 amino acids. Germline assignment: CDR1 SNHLY and CDR2 FYNNEI. Trimming removed 7 bases at V and 7 bases at J, with 14 bases between. The CDR3 region is CASNERTRQPQHF. CDR3 in DNA: TGTGCCAGCAACGAAAGGACCCGACAGCCCCAGCATTTT.

This sequence joins TRBV11-2 and TRBJ2-3, with a weak D call TRBD2 (5 bases). This CDR3 contains 18 residues. V lost 1 base and J lost 2, with 19 bases in between. CDR1 is SGHAT, CDR2 FQNNGV, per germline. The CDR3 loop is CASSLVGDRGRNTDTQYF. CDR3 DNA: TGTGCCAGCAGCTTAGTCGGGGATCGGGGTCGGAACACAGATACGCAGTATTTT.

The chain couples TRBV25-1 to TRBJ2-7; D perhaps matches TRBD2 (5 bases). The germline CDR1 and CDR2 sequences are MGHDK and SYGVNS. The CDR3 sequence is 15 residues long. Trimming left V 2 bases short and J 3 bases short, with 14 bases between. The CDR3 DNA reads TGTGCCAGCAGTGAAGGGAATAGCGCAAACTACGAGCAGTACTTC. Residues: CASSEGNSANYEQYF.

This chain connects TRBV15 to TRBJ1-5; a weak D match, TRBD1 (6 bases). The germline V and J ends were trimmed by 7 bases and 2 bases, with 9 bases remaining between them. Germline V lookup: CDR1 LNHNV, CDR2 YYDKDF (reference sequence). The CDR3 extends over 13 amino acids. As DNA, the CDR3 is TGTGCCACCAACAGGGATGGCAATCAGCCCCAGCATTTT. This translates into CATNRDGNQPQHF.

A note on this clone: A far larger clone is just one base off, so this is likely a read error. The V and J genes are TRBV6-4 and TRBJ2-7; maybe TRBD1 (6 bases). The CDR3 has 16 residues. Germline V lookup: CDR1 MRHNA, CDR2 SNTAGT. The V end was cut by 8 bases, the J end by 1 base, with 21 bases between. The CDR3 loop reads CASGVKAGASSYEQYF. The CDR3 bases are TGTGCCAGCGGTGTCAAAGCAGGGGCTAGTTCCTACGAGCAGTACTTC.

The rearrangement links TRBV11-2 to TRBJ2-3, with D possibly being TRBD2 (6 bases). The CDR3 consists of 16 residues. The germline CDR1 and CDR2 sequences are SGHAT and FQNNGV. V lost 5 bases, J lost 0 bases, and 15 bases lay in between. The CDR3 loop is CASSRTRTTSTDTQYF. CDR3 DNA sequence: TGTGCCAGCAGCCGAACCCGGACTACTAGCACAGATACGCAGTATTTT.

This clone was seen more than once but under ten times. This chain connects TRBV5-8 to TRBJ2-2, with D uncertain. CDR1 is SGHTS, CDR2 YDEGEE, per germline. This CDR3 has 13 residues. Between the trimmed V and J ends, which lost 4 bases and 5 bases, there was a span of 9 bases. CDR3 amino acids: CASSLLGTGELFF. The CDR3 DNA is TGTGCCAGCAGCCTCCTGGGTACCGGGGAGCTGTTTTTT.

Comment on this clone: A read error may produce the germline difference seen at one junction end. This sample also contains other DNA sequences that code for the same CDR3. V and J are TRBV7-3 and TRBJ2-1, with 10 bases lining up with TRBD2. The CDR3 covers 15 residues. Per the germline V gene, CDR1 is SGHTA and CDR2 is FQGTGA. The CDR3 loop reads CASSFLAGAYNEQFF. CDR3 bases: TGTGCTAGCAGCTTTCTAGCGGGAGCCTACAATGAGCAGTTCTTC.

V is TRBV28 and J is TRBJ2-3; TRBD2 aligns across 8 bases. This CDR3 has 16 amino acids. Trimming cost V 1 base and J 3 bases; bases outside gene matches: 6. CDR1 is MDHEN, CDR2 SYDVKM, per germline. The chain's CDR3 is CASSLSSGSYTDTQYF. The CDR3 nucleotides are TGTGCCAGCAGTTTATCAAGCGGGAGTTATACAGATACGCAGTATTTT.

The DNA for the CDR3 is TGTGCCTGGAGTGTTCGAAGAGAAGGTTGGGGTGAGCAGTTCTTC. Its protein is CAWSVRREGWGEQFF. V gene TRBV30 combines with J gene TRBJ2-1; D is unclear. CDR3 length equals 15 residues. The germline V gene has CDR1 GTSNPN and CDR2 SVGIG (reference sequence). The V gene lost 0 bases and the J gene lost 9 bases, with 18 bases spanning the gap.

CDR3 sequence reads: CASSVQGAGYGYTF. The CDR3 DNA reads as TGCGCCAGCAGCGTACAGGGGGCGGGCTATGGCTACACCTTC. This chain connects TRBV5-1 to TRBJ1-2, with 9 bases matching TRBD1. This CDR3 region has 14 residues. The trim removed 4 bases at V and 4 bases at J, leaving 5 bases unmatched. CDR1 is SGHRS, CDR2 YFSETQ, per germline.

This clone has a single count. A single base is all that separates this from a far larger clone, so a read error is likely. Within the sample, other DNA sequences also encode this same CDR3. The chain couples TRBV29-1 to TRBJ2-3, with a weak D call TRBD2 (6 bases). CDR1 is SQVTM and CDR2 is ANQGSEA in the germline V gene. The CDR3 sequence is 14 residues long. CDR3 amino acids: CSVTPGVGADTQYF. In DNA form, the CDR3 reads TGCAGCGTTACCCCGGGGGTGGGCGCAGATACGCAGTACTTT.

In regard to this clone: A much larger clone differs by one base, so this may be a read error. This chain joins TRBV11-2 and TRBJ1-1; D call uncertain. The germline gives CDR1 SGHAT, CDR2 FQNNGV. The CDR3 has 11 residues. CDR3 in DNA: TGTGCCAGCAGTCGGTGGGCAGAAGCTTCCTTT. Its protein product is CASSRWAEASF.

The CDR3 sequence is CASSPYLGPYNEQFF. The CDR3 bases are TGTGCCAGCAGCCCCTATCTGGGCCCATACAATGAGCAGTTCTTC. The chain has TRBV6-5 and TRBJ2-1, with D unclear. Germline assignment: CDR1 MNHEY and CDR2 SVGAGI. This CDR3 is built from 15 residues. Trimming stripped 6 bases from V and 4 bases from J, with 16 bases between.

V and J are TRBV5-1 and TRBJ2-7; a possible D gene is TRBD2 (6 bases). V was cut by 3 bases and J by 6 bases, with 13 bases left in between. Germline V gene sequence: CDR1 SGHRS, CDR2 YFSETQ. This CDR3 is built from 13 residues. The CDR3 nucleotides are TGCGCCAGCAGCTCGACAGTGGGGGGCGAGCAGTACTTC. Encoded protein: CASSSTVGGEQYF.

Concerning this clone itself: This likely stems from a read error, as it lies one base from a far larger clone. The chain employs TRBV29-1 and TRBJ1-1; D may be TRBD1 (5 bases). The CDR3 sequence is 12 residues long. The germline CDR1 and CDR2 sequences are SQVTM and ANQGSEA. Trimming shortened V by 6 bases and J by 6 bases, and 14 bases separated the two germline ends. The DNA of the CDR3 is TGCAGCGTGAGTCCAGGGAGAGCTGAAGCTTTCTTT. Translating gives CSVSPGRAEAFF.

Concerning this clone itself: A far larger clone is one base from this, pointing to a likely read error. Other nucleotide sequences in the sample specify the same CDR3. The chain carries TRBV18 and TRBJ1-4; 10 bases are a match to TRBD1. This CDR3 has 15 amino acids. Germline-derived CDR1 and CDR2 are KGHSH and LQKENI. CDR3 nucleotide sequence: TGTGCCAGCTCACCAGGCGGGACAGGGGACGAAAAATTGTTTTTT. Encoded protein: CASSPGGTGDEKLFF. Full variable domain (remainder filled in from reference TRBV18 and TRBJ1-4): NAGVMQNPRHLVRRRGQEARLRCSPMKGHSHVYWYRQLPEEGLKFMVYLQKENIIDESGMPKERFSAEFPKEGPSILRIQQVVRGDSAAYFCASSPGGTGDEKLFFGSGTQLSVL.